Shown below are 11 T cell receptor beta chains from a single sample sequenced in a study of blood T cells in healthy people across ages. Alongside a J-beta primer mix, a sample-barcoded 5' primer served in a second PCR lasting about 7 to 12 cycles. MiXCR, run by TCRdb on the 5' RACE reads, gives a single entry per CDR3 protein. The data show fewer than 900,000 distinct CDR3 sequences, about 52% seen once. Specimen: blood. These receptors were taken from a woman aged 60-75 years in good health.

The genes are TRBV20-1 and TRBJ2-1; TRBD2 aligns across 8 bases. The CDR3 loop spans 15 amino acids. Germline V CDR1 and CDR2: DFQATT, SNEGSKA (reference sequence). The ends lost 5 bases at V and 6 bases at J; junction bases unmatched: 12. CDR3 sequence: CSAYTGTSRINEQFF. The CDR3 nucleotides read TGCAGTGCTTATACCGGGACTAGTCGGATCAATGAGCAGTTCTTC.

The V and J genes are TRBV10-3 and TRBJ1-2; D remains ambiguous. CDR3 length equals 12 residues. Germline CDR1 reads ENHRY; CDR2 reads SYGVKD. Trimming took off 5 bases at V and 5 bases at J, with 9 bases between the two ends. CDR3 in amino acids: CAISQDGYGYTF. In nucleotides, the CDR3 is TGTGCCATCAGTCAGGACGGGTATGGCTACACCTTC.

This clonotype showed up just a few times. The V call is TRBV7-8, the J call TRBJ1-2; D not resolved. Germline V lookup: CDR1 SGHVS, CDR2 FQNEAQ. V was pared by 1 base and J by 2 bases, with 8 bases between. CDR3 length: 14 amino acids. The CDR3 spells CASSLVGSNYGYTF. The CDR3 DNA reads TGTGCCAGCAGCTTAGTGGGCTCCAACTATGGCTACACCTTC.

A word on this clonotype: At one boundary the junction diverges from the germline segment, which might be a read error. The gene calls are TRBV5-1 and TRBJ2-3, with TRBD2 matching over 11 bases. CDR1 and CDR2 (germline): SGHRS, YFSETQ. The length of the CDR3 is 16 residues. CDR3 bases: TGCGCCGGCAGGCCAGGGACTAGCGGAAACACAGATACGCAGTATTTT. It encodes CAGRPGTSGNTDTQYF.

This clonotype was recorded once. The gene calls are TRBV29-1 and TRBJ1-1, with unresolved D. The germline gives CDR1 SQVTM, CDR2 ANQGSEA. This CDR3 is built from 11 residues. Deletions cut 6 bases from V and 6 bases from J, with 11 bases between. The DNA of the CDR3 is TGCAGCGTCGCGCACACCCCTGAAGCTTTCTTT. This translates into CSVAHTPEAFF.

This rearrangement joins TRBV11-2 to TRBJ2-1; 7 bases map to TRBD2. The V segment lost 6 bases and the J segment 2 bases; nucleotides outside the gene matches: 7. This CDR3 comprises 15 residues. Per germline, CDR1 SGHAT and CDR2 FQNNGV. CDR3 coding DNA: TGTGCCAGCAGTCTAAGACTAGCCCCCTACAATGAGCAGTTCTTC. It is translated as CASSLRLAPYNEQFF.

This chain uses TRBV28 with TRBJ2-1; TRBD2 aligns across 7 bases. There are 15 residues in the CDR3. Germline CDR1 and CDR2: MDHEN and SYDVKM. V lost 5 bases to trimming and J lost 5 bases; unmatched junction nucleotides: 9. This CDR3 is CASSLSGTTHNEQFF. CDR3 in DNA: TGTGCCAGCAGTCTCAGCGGGACTACTCACAATGAGCAGTTCTTC.

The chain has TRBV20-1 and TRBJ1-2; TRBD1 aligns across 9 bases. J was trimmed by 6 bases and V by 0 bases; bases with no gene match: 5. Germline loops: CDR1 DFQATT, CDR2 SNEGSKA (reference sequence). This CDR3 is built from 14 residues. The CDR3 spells CSARDPGTGNGYTF. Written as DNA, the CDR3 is TGCAGTGCTAGAGACCCCGGGACAGGGAATGGCTACACCTTC.

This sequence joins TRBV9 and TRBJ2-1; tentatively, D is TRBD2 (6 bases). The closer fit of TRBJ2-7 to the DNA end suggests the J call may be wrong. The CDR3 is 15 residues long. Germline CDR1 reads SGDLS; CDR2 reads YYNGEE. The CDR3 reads CASSVVGGSYNEQYF. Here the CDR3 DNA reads TGTGCCAGCAGCGTAGTCGGAGGGTCCTACAATGAGCAGTACTTC.

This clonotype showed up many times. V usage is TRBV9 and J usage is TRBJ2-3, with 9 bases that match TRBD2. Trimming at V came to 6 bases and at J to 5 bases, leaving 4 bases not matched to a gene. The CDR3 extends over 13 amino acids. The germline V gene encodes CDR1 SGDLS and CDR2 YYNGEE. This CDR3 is CASNSGRGDTQYF. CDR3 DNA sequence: TGTGCCAGCAATAGCGGGAGAGGAGATACGCAGTATTTT.

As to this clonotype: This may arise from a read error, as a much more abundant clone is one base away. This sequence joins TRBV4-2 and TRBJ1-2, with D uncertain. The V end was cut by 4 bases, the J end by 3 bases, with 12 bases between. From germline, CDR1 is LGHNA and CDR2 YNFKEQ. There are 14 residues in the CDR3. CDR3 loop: CASSRLEQYYGYTF. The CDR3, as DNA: TGTGCCAGCAGCCGCCTGGAACAGTACTATGGCTACACCTTC.